These 26 T cell receptor beta chains came from one sample sequenced in a study of CD4 T cells in relation to SARS-CoV-2 and coronaviruses (dated by TCRdb to 2020 to 2023). The library was generated by the immunoSEQ multiplex PCR assay. TCRdb re-hosts the immuneACCESS table, in-frame sequences only. Its copies lack some clones; in the studies checked, an unresolved V gene accounts for under half of them, and the cause for the rest is not known. A total of around 20,000 clones appear in this sample, approximately 68% of them only once. The ten largest clones take up approximately 10% of the sample. CD4+ T cells from unexposed donors were collected before the COVID-19 pandemic (2011-2018). Following 10 days of culture, the EasySep CD4+ T cell isolation kit was used to isolate CD4+ T cells. Their cognate antigens are unknown. Sequencing was carried out using CD4+ T cells from PBMCs, cultured in vitro. Every receptor here comes from a human donor in good health.

The CDR3 is CASSPGGGLNTEAFF. The CDR3, as DNA: TGCGCCAGCAGCCCCGGGGGGGGGTTGAACACTGAAGCTTTCTTT. V gene TRBV5-1 combines with J gene TRBJ1-1; D possibly corresponds to TRBD1 (5 bases). Germline V gene lookup returns CDR1 SGHRS and CDR2 YFSETQ. The V end lost 4 bases, the J end lost 0 bases, and 13 bases lay between the germline ends. The CDR3 is 15 amino acids.

The chain couples TRBV7-9 to TRBJ2-7; maybe TRBD1 (6 bases). Trimming pared 5 bases from V and 0 bases from J, leaving 23 bases between. This CDR3 region has 18 residues. Germline CDR1 and CDR2: SEHNR and FQNEAQ (reference sequence). CDR3 protein: CASSTHRQAALPSYEQYF. The CDR3 nucleotides are TGTGCCAGCAGCACCCATCGACAGGCCGCCCTACCCTCCTACGAGCAGTACTTC.

V and J are TRBV11-1 and TRBJ2-1; D possibly corresponds to TRBD2 (6 bases). The CDR3 loop spans 15 amino acids. V gave up 6 bases and J gave up 5 bases, with 17 bases separating them. Germline CDR1 SGHAT, CDR2 FQDESV (reference sequence). The CDR3 loop reads CASSRRDLPNNEQFF. CDR3 DNA sequence: TGTGCCAGCAGTCGGCGGGACTTGCCTAACAATGAGCAGTTCTTC.

This chain joins TRBV2 and TRBJ1-4, with D unclear. The CDR3 sequence is 15 residues long. Germline values: CDR1 SNHLY, CDR2 FYNNEI. V was pared by 7 bases and J by 2 bases, with 14 bases between. The CDR3 region is CASTYLRGTNEKLFF. CDR3 DNA sequence: TGTGCCAGCACCTACCTCCGCGGGACTAATGAAAAACTGTTTTTT.

The chain carries TRBV7-9 and TRBJ2-3; D not resolved. V was trimmed by 5 bases and J by 6 bases, leaving 9 bases between them. This CDR3 contains 12 residues. Per the germline V gene, CDR1 is SEHNR and CDR2 is FQNEAQ (reference sequence). The CDR3 here is CASSNPSDTQYF. The CDR3 region has the DNA TGTGCCAGCAGCAACCCCTCCGATACGCAGTATTTT.

The CDR3 region is CASSSRDRGHMNTEAFF. CDR3 bases: TGTGCCAGCAGCTCCCGGGACAGGGGCCATATGAACACTGAAGCTTTCTTT. The chain recombines TRBV13 with TRBJ1-1; 10 positions agree with TRBD1. The CDR3 runs to 17 residues. J was trimmed by 0 bases and V by 4 bases; bases with no gene match: 8. Germline CDR1 reads PRHDT; CDR2 reads FYEKMQ (reference sequence).

DNA for the CDR3: TGTGCCAGCAGCCCGGGACAGGGGTTGGAGACCCAGTACTTC. Protein product: CASSPGQGLETQYF. The chain links TRBV5-4 to TRBJ2-5; TRBD1 matches 10 bases. Trimming took 4 bases from V and 5 from J; bases not matched to a gene: 5. Germline V gene data show CDR1 as SGHNT and CDR2 as YYREEE (reference sequence). The CDR3 is 14 residues long.

V is TRBV19 and J is TRBJ2-7; a possible D gene is TRBD2 (5 bases). CDR1 and CDR2 (germline): LNHDA, SQIVND (reference sequence). The CDR3 is made up of 14 amino acids. Trimming took 3 bases from V and 3 from J, leaving 12 bases between them. In nucleotides, the CDR3 is TGTGCCAGTAGTATGACCGGGGTCAGCTACGAGCAGTACTTC. Amino acid sequence: CASSMTGVSYEQYF.

This sequence joins TRBV5-4 and TRBJ1-1; 8 positions match TRBD1. The CDR3 runs 15 residues. V dropped 2 bases and J dropped 0; count of bases not matched to a gene: 3. Per the germline V gene, CDR1 is SGHNT and CDR2 is YYREEE (reference sequence). The CDR3 reads CASSFQGALNTEAFF. The CDR3 region has the DNA TGTGCCAGCAGCTTTCAGGGGGCGCTGAACACTGAAGCTTTCTTT.

This chain connects TRBV6-2 or TRBV6-3 to TRBJ2-3; D remains unclear. The CDR3 loop spans 17 amino acids. V was shortened by 5 bases and J by 4 bases, with 22 bases between the two germline ends. The V gene's germline CDR1 is MNHEY and CDR2 SVGEGT. Here the CDR3 reads CASSRITTHPAADTQYF. The CDR3 DNA reads as TGTGCCAGCAGTCGGATCACGACCCACCCGGCGGCAGATACGCAGTATTTT.

This clone occurred once. The chain is built from TRBV4-3 and TRBJ2-3; tentative D call: TRBD2 (7 bases). V was shortened by 0 bases and J by 9 bases, with 22 bases between the two germline ends. Per germline, CDR1 LGHNA and CDR2 YSLEER. The length of the CDR3 is 17 residues. The CDR3 nucleotides read TGCGCCAGCAGCCAAGATCGATTCGGGGGGACAAGGAGCACGCAGTATTTT. Its protein is CASSQDRFGGTRSTQYF.

This chain joins TRBV6-2 or TRBV6-3 and TRBJ1-5; D unresolved. Germline lookup yields CDR1 MNHEY and CDR2 SVGEGT. The germline V and J ends were trimmed by 4 bases and 9 bases, with 10 bases remaining between them. There are 12 residues in the CDR3. The CDR3 loop reads CASSSLTSPQHF. In DNA form, the CDR3 reads TGTGCCAGCAGTTCCCTTACCTCGCCCCAGCATTTT.

The CDR3 DNA is TGTGCCAGCACCTCTGGGGCCAACGTCCTGACTTTC. As protein: CASTSGANVLTF. The chain uses TRBV11-2 and TRBJ2-6, with unresolved D. Between the trimmed V and J ends, which lost 7 bases and 0 bases, there was a span of 1 base. Germline CDR1 is SGHAT and CDR2 is FQNNGV. The CDR3 extends over 12 amino acids.

The chain uses TRBV5-4 and TRBJ2-1; 14 nucleotides match TRBD2. The length of the CDR3 is 16 residues. J was trimmed by 12 bases and V by 1 base; bases with no gene match: 9. From germline, CDR1 is SGHNT and CDR2 YYREEE (reference sequence). The CDR3 sequence is CASSLMGTSGGPRQFF. The CDR3 DNA reads TGTGCCAGCAGCTTGATGGGGACTAGCGGGGGCCCCCGGCAGTTCTTC.

A single count supports this clone. The chain uses TRBV5-1 and TRBJ1-1; TRBD1 might be the D (6 bases). The CDR3 covers 16 residues. The V and J ends lost 0 bases and 1 base respectively, with 13 bases between them. Germline CDR1 and CDR2: SGHRS and YFSETQ. The CDR3, as DNA: TGCGCCAGCAGCTTGGTAGGGGGGGGCCAGAACACTGAAGCTTTCTTT. Translation gives CASSLVGGGQNTEAFF.

The genes are TRBV11-2 and TRBJ2-3; the match to TRBD2 covers 11 bases. V lost 4 bases and J lost 2; bases outside the gene matches: 5. Per the germline V gene, CDR1 is SGHAT and CDR2 is FQNNGV. CDR3 size: 16 residues. The DNA of the CDR3 is TGTGCCAGCAGCTATAGCGGGAGGGGGGACACAGATACGCAGTATTTT. Translating gives CASSYSGRGDTDTQYF.

Only one count was recorded for this clone. This rearrangement joins TRBV5-1 to TRBJ2-1; 10 bases are a match to TRBD2. Germline values: CDR1 SGHRS, CDR2 YFSETQ. Trimming at V came to 6 bases and at J to 7 bases, leaving 10 bases not matched to a gene. CDR3 size: 15 residues. CDR3 sequence reads: CASNLELAGHNEQFF. As DNA, the CDR3 is TGCGCCAGCAATCTCGAACTAGCGGGGCATAATGAGCAGTTCTTC.

The chain links TRBV7-2 to TRBJ2-7; no clear D. Germline assignment: CDR1 SGHTA and CDR2 FQGNSA. The germline V and J ends were trimmed by 5 bases and 7 bases, with 21 bases remaining between them. The CDR3 extends over 15 amino acids. This chain's CDR3 is CASSRAESRLAEQYF. The DNA for the CDR3 is TGTGCCAGCAGCCGCGCCGAGTCACGGTTGGCTGAGCAGTACTTC.

The CDR3 nucleotides read TGCGCCAGCAGCCAGCTCCTTCTCCGGGAGCAGTACTTC. Its translation is CASSQLLLREQYF. The chain combines TRBV4-3 with TRBJ2-7; D is unresolved. The CDR3 has 13 amino acids. In germline, CDR1 is LGHNA, CDR2 YSLEER. With 3 bases removed from V and 7 bases from J, the gap between germline ends came to 13 bases.

The genes are TRBV6-5 and TRBJ2-3, with 9 bases identical to TRBD2. The CDR3 consists of 16 residues. Germline V gene data show CDR1 as MNHEY and CDR2 as SVGAGI. V lost 4 bases and J lost 1; bases outside the gene matches: 6. The CDR3 region has the DNA TGTGCCAGCAGTTTCTACAGCGGGGGGCGCACAGATACGCAGTATTTT. The encoded protein is CASSFYSGGRTDTQYF.

Remarks on this clone: The junction does not match germline at one end; this may be a read error. The chain recombines TRBV6-5 with TRBJ1-6; no reliable D call. The CDR3 has 16 amino acids. Germline assignment: CDR1 MNHEY and CDR2 SVGAGI. CDR3 protein: CASSYSARLYNSPLHF. DNA for the CDR3: TGTGCCAGCAGTTACTCGGCCCGCCTATATAATTCGCCCCTCCACTTT.

This clone was seen once. The chain links TRBV7-2 to TRBJ2-3, with D possibly called TRBD1 or TRBD2 (6 bases each). The CDR3 has 15 amino acids. Germline CDR1 and CDR2: SGHTA and FQGNSA. V was pared by 5 bases and J by 6 bases, with 18 bases between. CDR3 region: CASSPRGGNPDTQYF. DNA of the CDR3: TGTGCCAGCAGCCCCAGAGGGGGGAACCCCGATACGCAGTATTTT.

The chain couples TRBV19 to TRBJ2-5, with no clear D. The CDR3 runs 11 residues. Trimming removed 5 bases at V and 14 bases at J, with 15 bases between. Germline V gene sequence: CDR1 LNHDA, CDR2 SQIVND (reference sequence). The CDR3 reads CASSPGHIQYF. CDR3 sequence (DNA): TGTGCCAGTAGTCCCGGCCATATCCAATACTTC.

CDR3 sequence (DNA): TGTGCCAGCTCACCACCGCTGAAATACGAGCAGTACTTC. This codes for CASSPPLKYEQYF. The chain uses TRBV18 and TRBJ2-7, with D uncertain. This CDR3 contains 13 residues. CDR1 KGHSH and CDR2 LQKENI come from the germline V gene. V lost 0 bases to trimming and J lost 4 bases, with 7 bases between them. Variable domain in full (rest from reference TRBV18 and TRBJ2-7): NAGVMQNPRHLVRRRGQEARLRCSPMKGHSHVYWYRQLPEEGLKFMVYLQKENIIDESGMPKERFSAEFPKEGPSILRIQQVVRGDSAAYFCASSPPLKYEQYFGPGTRLTVT.

This clone was counted only a few times. The CDR3 sequence is CAISEGGRETQYF. The CDR3 region has the DNA TGTGCCATCAGTGAGGGGGGACGAGAGACCCAGTACTTC. This chain uses TRBV10-3 with TRBJ2-5; D may be TRBD1 or TRBD2 (5 bases each). The CDR3 extends over 13 amino acids. CDR1 is ENHRY and CDR2 is SYGVKD in the germline V gene. Between the trimmed V and J ends, which lost 2 bases and 4 bases, there was a span of 8 bases.

This clone was detected only once. The rearrangement uses TRBV5-1 and TRBJ2-3, with TRBD2 matching 10 bases. Germline V CDR1 and CDR2: SGHRS, YFSETQ. V shed 1 base and J 3 bases; nucleotides not matched to a gene: 5. CDR3 length: 16 amino acids. CDR3: CASSLKASGGTDTQYF. The CDR3 bases are TGCGCCAGCAGCTTGAAGGCTAGCGGGGGAACAGATACGCAGTATTTT.